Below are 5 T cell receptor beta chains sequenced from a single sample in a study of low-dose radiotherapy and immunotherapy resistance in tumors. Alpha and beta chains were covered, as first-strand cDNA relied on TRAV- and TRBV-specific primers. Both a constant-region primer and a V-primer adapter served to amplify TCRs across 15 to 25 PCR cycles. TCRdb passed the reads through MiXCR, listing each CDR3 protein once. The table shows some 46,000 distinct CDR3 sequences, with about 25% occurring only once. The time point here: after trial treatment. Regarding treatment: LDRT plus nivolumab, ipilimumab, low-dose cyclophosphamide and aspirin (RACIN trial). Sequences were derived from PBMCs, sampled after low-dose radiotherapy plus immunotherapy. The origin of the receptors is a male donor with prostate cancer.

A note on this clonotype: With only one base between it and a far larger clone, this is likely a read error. CDR3: CASREGPGPEGTQYF. DNA of the CDR3: TGTGCCAGCAGAGAGGGACCGGGCCCTGAAGGGACCCAGTACTTC. The gene calls are TRBV13 and TRBJ2-5; D may be TRBD1 or TRBD2 (5 bases each). Germline V gene sequence: CDR1 PRHDT, CDR2 FYEKMQ (reference sequence). The CDR3 runs to 15 residues. The V end was cut by 6 bases, the J end by 7 bases, with 21 bases between.

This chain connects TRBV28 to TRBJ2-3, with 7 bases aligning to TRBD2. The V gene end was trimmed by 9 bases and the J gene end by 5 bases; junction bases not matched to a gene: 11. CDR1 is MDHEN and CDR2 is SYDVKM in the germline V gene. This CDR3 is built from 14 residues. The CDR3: CASVGGSSGDTQYF. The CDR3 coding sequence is TGTGCCAGTGTGGGCGGGAGCTCGGGAGATACGCAGTATTTT.

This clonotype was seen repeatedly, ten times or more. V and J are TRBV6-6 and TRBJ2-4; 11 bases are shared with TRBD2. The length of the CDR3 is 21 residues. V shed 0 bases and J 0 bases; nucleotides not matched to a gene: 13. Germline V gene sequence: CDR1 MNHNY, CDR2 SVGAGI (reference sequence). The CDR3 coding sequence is TGTGCCAGCAGTTACTCCGGACAGGCAACTAGCGGGAGTGGAGCCAAAAACATTCAGTACTTC. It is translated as CASSYSGQATSGSGAKNIQYF.

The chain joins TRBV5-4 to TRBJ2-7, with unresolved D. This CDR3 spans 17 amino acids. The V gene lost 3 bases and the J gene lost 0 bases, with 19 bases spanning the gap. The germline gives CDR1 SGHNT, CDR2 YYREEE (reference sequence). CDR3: CASSSTGKANPSYEQYF. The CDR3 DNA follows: TGTGCCAGCAGCTCGACCGGTAAGGCCAACCCCTCCTACGAGCAGTACTTC.

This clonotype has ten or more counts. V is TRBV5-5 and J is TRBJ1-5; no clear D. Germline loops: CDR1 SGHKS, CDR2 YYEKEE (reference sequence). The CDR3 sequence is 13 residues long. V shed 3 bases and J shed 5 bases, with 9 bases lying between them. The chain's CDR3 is CASSSLGDQPQHF. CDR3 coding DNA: TGTGCCAGCAGCTCGTTGGGAGATCAGCCCCAGCATTTT. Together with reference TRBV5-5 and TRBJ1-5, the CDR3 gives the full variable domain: DAGVTQSPTHLIKTRGQQVTLRCSPISGHKSVSWYQQVLGQGPQFIFQYYEKEERGRGNFPDRFSARQFPNYSSELNVNALLLGDSALYLCASSSLGDQPQHFGDGTRLSIL.